This T cell receptor beta chain is from a study of cytomegalovirus exposure and HLA in healthy donors. Study-level points and caveats: The availability of immune exposure information extended only to CMV serostatus.

Worth noting for this clone: Its antigen remains unidentified.

PCR primers comprised 60 Vbeta and 13 Jbeta primers. The repertoire was sequenced with immunoSEQ multiplex PCR; TCRdb's copy has only in-frame clones and lacks some. The sample holds about 93,000 clones, 65% to 85% seen once. Deletions cut 0 bases from V and 1 base from J, with 21 bases between. There are 19 residues in the CDR3. The gene calls are TRBV23-1 and TRBJ1-1; TRBD1 might be the D (6 bases). Being an ORF, TRBV23-1 has a function that is uncertain. The clonotype originates from a man aged 45-60 years in good health and CMV-seronegative. What was sequenced was PBMCs. The CDR3 spells CASSQSGPYRVKWNTEAFF. In DNA, the CDR3 is TGCGCCAGCAGTCAATCGGGGCCGTACAGGGTGAAGTGGAACACTGAAGCTTTCTTT.